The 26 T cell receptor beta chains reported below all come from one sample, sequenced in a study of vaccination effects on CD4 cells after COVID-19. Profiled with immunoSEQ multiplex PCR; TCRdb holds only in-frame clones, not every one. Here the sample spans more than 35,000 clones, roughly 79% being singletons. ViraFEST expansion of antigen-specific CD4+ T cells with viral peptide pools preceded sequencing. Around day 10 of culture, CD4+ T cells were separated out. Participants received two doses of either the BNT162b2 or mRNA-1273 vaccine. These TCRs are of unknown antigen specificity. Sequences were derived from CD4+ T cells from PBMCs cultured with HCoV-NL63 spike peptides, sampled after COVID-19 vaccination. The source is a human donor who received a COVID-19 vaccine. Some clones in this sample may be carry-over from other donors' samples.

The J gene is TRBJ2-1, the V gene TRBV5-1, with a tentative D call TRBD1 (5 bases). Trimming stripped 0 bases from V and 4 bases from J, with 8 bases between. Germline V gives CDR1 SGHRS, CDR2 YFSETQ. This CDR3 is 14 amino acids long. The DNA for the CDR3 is TGCGCCAGCAGCTTGGGACAGTTATACAATGAGCAGTTCTTC. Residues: CASSLGQLYNEQFF.

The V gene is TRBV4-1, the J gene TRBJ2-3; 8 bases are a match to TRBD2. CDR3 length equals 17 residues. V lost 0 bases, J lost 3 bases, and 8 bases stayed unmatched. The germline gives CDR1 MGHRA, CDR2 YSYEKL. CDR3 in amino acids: CASSQERGGGSTDTQYF. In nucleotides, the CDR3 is TGCGCCAGCAGCCAAGAGCGTGGCGGGGGGAGTACAGATACGCAGTATTTT.

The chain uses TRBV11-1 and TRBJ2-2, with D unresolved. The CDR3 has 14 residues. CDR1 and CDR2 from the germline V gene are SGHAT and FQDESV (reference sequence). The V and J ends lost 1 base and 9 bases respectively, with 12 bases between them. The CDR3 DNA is TGTGCCAGCAGCTTAGATGCCCTTGGGAGGGAGCTGTTTTTT. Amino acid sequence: CASSLDALGRELFF.

The CDR3 loop is CASSINPRAAAKNIQYF. The CDR3 DNA is TGTGCCAGTAGTATAAACCCCCGGGCGGCGGCCAAAAACATTCAGTACTTC. V is TRBV19 and J is TRBJ2-4; D is undetermined. The V end lost 2 bases, the J end lost 1 base, and 15 bases lay between the germline ends. The CDR3 loop spans 17 amino acids. Germline lookup yields CDR1 LNHDA and CDR2 SQIVND (reference sequence). Full variable domain (remainder filled in from reference TRBV19 and TRBJ2-4): DGGITQSPKYLFRKEGQNVTLSCEQNLNHDAMYWYRQDPGQGLRLIYYSQIVNDFQKGDIAEGYSVSREKKESFPLTVTSAQKNPTAFYLCASSINPRAAAKNIQYFGAGTRLSVL.

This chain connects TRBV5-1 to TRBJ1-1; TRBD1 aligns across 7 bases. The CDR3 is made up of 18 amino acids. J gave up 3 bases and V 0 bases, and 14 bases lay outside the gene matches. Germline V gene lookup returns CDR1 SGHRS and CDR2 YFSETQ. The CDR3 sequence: CASSLEGGWRGQDTEAFF. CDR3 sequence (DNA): TGCGCCAGCAGCTTGGAAGGGGGTTGGAGGGGGCAGGACACTGAAGCTTTCTTT.

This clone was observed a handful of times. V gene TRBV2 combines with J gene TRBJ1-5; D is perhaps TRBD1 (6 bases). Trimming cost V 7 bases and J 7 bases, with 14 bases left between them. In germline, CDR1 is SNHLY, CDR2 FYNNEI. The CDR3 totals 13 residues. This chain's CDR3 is CASKQDSSQPQHF. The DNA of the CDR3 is TGTGCCAGCAAGCAGGACAGCAGCCAGCCCCAGCATTTT.

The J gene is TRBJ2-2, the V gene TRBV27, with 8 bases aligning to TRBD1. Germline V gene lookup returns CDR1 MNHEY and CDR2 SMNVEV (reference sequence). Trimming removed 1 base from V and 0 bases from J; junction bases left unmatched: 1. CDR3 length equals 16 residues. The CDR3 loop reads CASSLWGQANTGELFF. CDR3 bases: TGTGCCAGCAGTTTATGGGGACAGGCGAACACCGGGGAGCTGTTTTTT.

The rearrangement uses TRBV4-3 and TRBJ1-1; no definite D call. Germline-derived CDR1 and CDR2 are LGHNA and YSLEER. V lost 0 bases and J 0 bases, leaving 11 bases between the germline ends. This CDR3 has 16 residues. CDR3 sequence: CASSQEGGKMNTEAFF. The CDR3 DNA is TGCGCCAGCAGCCAAGAGGGCGGTAAAATGAACACTGAAGCTTTCTTT.

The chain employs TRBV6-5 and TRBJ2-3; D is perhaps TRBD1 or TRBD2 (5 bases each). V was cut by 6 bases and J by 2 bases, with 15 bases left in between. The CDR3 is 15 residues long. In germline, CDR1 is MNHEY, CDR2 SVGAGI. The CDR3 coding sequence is TGTGCCAGCAGAACGGGACGGACGACCACAGATACGCAGTATTTT. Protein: CASRTGRTTTDTQYF.

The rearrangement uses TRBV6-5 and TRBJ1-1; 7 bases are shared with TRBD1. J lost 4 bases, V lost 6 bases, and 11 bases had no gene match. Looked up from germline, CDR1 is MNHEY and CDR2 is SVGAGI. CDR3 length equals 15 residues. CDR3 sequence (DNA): TGTGCCAGCAGGGCGGGTGTGGGACAGACCACTGAAGCTTTCTTT. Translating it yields CASRAGVGQTTEAFF.

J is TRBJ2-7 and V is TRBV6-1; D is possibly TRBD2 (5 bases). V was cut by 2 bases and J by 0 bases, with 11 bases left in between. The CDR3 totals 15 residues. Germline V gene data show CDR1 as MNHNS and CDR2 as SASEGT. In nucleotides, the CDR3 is TGTGCCAGCAGTGAATATCCGGGGAGCTCCTACGAGCAGTACGTC. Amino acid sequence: CASSEYPGSSYEQYV.

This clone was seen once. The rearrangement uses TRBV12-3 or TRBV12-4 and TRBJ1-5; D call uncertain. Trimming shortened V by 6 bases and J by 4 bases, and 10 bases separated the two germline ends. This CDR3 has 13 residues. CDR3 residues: CASSSTWNQPQHF. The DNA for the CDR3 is TGTGCCAGCAGCTCAACTTGGAATCAGCCCCAGCATTTT.

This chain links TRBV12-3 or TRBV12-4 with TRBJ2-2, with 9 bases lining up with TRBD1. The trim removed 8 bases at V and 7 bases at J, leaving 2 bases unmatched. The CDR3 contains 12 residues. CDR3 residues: CASRQGVGELFF. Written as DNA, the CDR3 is TGTGCCAGCCGACAGGGGGTCGGGGAGCTGTTTTTT.

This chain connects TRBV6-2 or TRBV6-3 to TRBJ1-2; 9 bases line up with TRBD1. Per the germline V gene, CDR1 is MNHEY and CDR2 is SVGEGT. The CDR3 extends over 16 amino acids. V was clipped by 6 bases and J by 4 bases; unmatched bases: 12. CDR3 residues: CASSDPPPGQGYGYTF. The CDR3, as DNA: TGTGCCAGCAGCGACCCCCCACCGGGACAGGGCTATGGCTACACCTTC.

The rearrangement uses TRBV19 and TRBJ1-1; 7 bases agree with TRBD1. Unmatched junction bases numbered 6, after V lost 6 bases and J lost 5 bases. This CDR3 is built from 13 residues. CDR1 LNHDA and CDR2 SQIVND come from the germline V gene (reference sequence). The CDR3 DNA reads TGTGCCAGTAGCACACAGGGGTGGACTGAAGCTTTCTTT. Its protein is CASSTQGWTEAFF.

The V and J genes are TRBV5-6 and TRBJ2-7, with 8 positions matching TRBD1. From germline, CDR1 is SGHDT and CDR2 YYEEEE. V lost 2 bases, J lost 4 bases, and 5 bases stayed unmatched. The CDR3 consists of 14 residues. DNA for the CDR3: TGTGCCAGCAGCTTAAGGACAGGGTGGTACGAGCAGTACGTC. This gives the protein CASSLRTGWYEQYV.

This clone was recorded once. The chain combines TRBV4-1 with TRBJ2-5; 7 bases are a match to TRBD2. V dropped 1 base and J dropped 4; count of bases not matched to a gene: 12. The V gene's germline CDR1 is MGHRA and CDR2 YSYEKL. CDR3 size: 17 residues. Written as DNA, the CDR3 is TGCGCCAGCAGCCAAGGGCCTGGGGGGGTGGGCCGAGAGACCCAGTACTTC. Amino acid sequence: CASSQGPGGVGRETQYF.

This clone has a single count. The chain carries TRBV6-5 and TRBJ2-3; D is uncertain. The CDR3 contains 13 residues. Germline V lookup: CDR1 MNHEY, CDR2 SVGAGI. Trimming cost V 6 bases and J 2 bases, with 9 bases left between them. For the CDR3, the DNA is TGTGCCAGCAGCTATAGGGACACAGATACGCAGTATTTT. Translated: CASSYRDTDTQYF.

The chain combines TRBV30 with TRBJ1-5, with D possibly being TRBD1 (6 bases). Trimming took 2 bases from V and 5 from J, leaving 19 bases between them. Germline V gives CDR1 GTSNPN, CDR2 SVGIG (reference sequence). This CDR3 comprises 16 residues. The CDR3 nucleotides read TGTGCCTGGAGTTTTAAGGGGGGGGAAAGGGATCAGCCCCAGCATTTT. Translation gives CAWSFKGGERDQPQHF. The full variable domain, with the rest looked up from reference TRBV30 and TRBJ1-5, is SQTIHQWPATLVQPVGSPLSLECTVEGTSNPNLYWYRQAAGRGLQLLFYSVGIGQISSEVPQNLSASRPQDRQFILSSKKLLLSDSGFYLCAWSFKGGERDQPQHFGDGTRLSIL.

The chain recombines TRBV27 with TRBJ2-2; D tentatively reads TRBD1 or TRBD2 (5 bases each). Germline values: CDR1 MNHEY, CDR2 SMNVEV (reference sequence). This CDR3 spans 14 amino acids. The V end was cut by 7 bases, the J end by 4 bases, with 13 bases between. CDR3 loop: CASTAAGTTGELFF. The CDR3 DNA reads TGTGCCAGCACCGCCGCTGGGACCACCGGGGAGCTGTTTTTT.

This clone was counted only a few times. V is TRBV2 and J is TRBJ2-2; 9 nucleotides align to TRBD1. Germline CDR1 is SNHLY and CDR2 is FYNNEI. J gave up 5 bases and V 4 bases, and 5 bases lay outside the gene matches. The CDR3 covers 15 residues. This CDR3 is CASSGDRVGTGELFF. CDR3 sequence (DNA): TGTGCCAGCAGTGGGGACAGGGTCGGGACCGGGGAGCTGTTTTTT.

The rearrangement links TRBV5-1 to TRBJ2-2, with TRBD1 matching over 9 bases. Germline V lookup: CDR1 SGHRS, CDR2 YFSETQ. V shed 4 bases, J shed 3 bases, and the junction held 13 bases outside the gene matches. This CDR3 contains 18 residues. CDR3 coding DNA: TGCGCCAGCAGCCGATCCGGACAGGGGAGGGACGACACCGGGGAGCTGTTTTTT. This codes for CASSRSGQGRDDTGELFF.

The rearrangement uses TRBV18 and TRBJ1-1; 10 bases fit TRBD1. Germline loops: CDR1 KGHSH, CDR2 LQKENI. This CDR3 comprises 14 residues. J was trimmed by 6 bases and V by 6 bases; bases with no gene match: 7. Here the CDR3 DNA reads TGTGCCAGCTCCCAGGGACAGGGGACCGCTGAAGCTTTCTTT. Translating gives CASSQGQGTAEAFF.

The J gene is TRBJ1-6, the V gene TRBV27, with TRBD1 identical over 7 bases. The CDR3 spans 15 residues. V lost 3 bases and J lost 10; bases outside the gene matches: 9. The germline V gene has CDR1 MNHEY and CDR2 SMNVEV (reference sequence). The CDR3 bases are TGTGCCAGCAGTTTCTTACAGGGGATGGGGTCACCCCTCCACTTT. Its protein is CASSFLQGMGSPLHF.

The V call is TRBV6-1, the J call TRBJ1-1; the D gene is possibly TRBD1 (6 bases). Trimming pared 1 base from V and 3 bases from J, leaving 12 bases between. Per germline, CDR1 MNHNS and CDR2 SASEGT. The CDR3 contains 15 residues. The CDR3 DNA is TGTGCCAGCAGTGAAGGTTACAGGGCAGACACTGAAGCTTTCTTT. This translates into CASSEGYRADTEAFF.

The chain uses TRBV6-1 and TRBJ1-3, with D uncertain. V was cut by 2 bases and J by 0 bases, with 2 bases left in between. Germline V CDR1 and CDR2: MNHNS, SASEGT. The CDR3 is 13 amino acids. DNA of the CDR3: TGTGCCAGCAGTGAATACTCTGGAAACACCATATATTTT. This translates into CASSEYSGNTIYF.